This T cell receptor beta chain was sequenced for a study of CD8 T cells in Susac syndrome (dated by TCRdb to about 2019). In the study overall: Of the Susac syndrome patients who were sequenced, about eight were in clinical remission while roughly six had clinically active disease. Susac syndrome patients were therapy-naive, on corticosteroids (some also receiving IVIg), or on IVIg alone at blood withdrawal. Repertoire sequencing was used to test whether CD8+ T cell activation and differentiation in Susac syndrome was antigen driven. The study compared CD8+ T cell repertoire clonality among over 9 healthy donors, some 14 Susac syndrome patients and fewer than 19 multiple sclerosis patients. On the study overall, not on this receptor specifically: Clonal expansion was observed in Susac syndrome CD8+ repertoires, with the highest expansion in CD8+ TEMRA cells and greater expansion in clinically active than in remitting patients. The TCR sequencing and HLA analysis was acknowledged to have included a relatively small number of individuals. Roughly 15 Susac-specific public clones were identified in the total CD8+ repertoire, and four or five Susac-specific public clones were identified in the CD8+ TEMRA repertoire.

Peripheral blood CD8+ and CD4+ T cells from healthy donors, Susac syndrome patients and multiple sclerosis patients were profiled by high-throughput TCR beta sequencing. Recently defined diagnostic criteria for definite or probable disease were met by the Susac syndrome patients. Bulk CD8+ and CD4+ T cells were purified by magnetic negative isolation, while CD8+ TEMRA cells were enriched using FACS. Blood was collected in EDTA tubes and processed within 24 hours, with PBMCs isolated through density gradient centrifugation. PBMCs destined for TCR sequencing were cryopreserved in liquid nitrogen and later thawed in a 37 °C water bath. The sorted or isolated CD4+, CD8+ and CD8+ TEMRA cells had a purity of 90% or higher. For this clonotype: Its antigen remains unidentified. Base quality data are lacking; no much larger clone is found one base away.

RNA was extracted using the RNeasy kit, and about 0.45 to 1 ug of the RNA was reverse transcribed with random hexamers. The immunoSEQ multiplex PCR assay, covering 54 Vbeta and 13 Jbeta segments, was used to amplify TCR beta CDR3 regions. PCR amplification bias was corrected by using a synthetic template baseline for primer optimization and computational correction. In the original analysis: Reads were annotated to V, D and J genes according to IMGT and were analyzed with immunoSEQ Analyzer, with only productive sequences retained. Clonality was calculated as one minus the Shannon entropy normalized by log2 of the number of productive unique sequences. For each patient and control, public and private clones were evaluated within the 100 most prevalent clones. Clones were defined as Susac-specific when absent from the healthy and MS cohorts, from about a thousand published viral clones and from other ImmuneACCESS disease sequences. TCRdb reran the public reads through fastp at Q25 and MiXCR, keeping productive beta chains. Here each entry gathers all rows of one CDR3 protein and keeps the most common genes and DNA. The V and J calls were determined by TCRdb, not by the authors. The sample table contains under 110,000 distinct CDR3 sequences; only one count was recorded for roughly 94% of them. Jointly, the top ten make up over 0.4% of the sample.

Relative to germline, V is 5 bases shorter and J is 5 bases shorter, with 6 bases between their ends. Including cysteine and phenylalanine, the CDR3 has 10 amino acids. Kept here is only the CDR3 DNA, which spans 30 bases and is read in frame from base 1. As encoded in the germline V gene, CDR1 is SQVTM while CDR2 is ANQGSEA. The V and J genes are TRBV29-1 and TRBJ1-1; TRBD1 is a possible D gene, resting on 6 matching bases. Input material: CD8+ T cells from PBMCs. The TCR originated in a human donor with Susac syndrome. The DNA reads TGCAGCGTTACAGGGACTGAAGCTTTCTTT. Translated, it reads CSVTGTEAFF.